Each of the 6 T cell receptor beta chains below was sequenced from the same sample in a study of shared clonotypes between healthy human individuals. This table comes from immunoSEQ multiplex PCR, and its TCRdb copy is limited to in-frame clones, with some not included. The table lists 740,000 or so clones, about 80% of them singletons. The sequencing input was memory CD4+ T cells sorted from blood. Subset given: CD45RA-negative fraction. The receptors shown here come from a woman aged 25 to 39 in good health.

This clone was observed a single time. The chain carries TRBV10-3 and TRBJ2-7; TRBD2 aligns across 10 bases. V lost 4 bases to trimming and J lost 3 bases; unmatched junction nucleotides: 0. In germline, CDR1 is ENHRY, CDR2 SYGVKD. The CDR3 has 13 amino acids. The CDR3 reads CAISGTSGYEQYF. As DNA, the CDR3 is TGTGCCATCAGTGGGACTAGCGGCTACGAGCAGTACTTC.

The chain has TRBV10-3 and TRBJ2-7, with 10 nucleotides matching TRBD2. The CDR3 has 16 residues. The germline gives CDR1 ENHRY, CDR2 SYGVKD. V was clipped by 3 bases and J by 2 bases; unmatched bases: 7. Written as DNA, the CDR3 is TGTGCCATCAGTGACCCCGGGACTAGCGCAACCTACGAGCAGTACTTC. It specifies CAISDPGTSATYEQYF.

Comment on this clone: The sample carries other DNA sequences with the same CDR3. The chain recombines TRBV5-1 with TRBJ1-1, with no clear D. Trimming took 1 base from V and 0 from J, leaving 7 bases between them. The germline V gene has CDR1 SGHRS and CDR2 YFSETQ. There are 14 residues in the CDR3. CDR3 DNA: TGCGCCAGCAGCTTGTCGACGGTGAACACTGAAGCTTTCTTT. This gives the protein CASSLSTVNTEAFF.

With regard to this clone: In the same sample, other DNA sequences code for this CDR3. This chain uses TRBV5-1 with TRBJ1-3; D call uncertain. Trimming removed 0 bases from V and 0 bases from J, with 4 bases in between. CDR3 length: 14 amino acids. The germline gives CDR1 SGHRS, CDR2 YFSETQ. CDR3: CASSLGDSGNTIYF. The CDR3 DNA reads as TGCGCCAGCAGCTTGGGCGACTCTGGAAACACCATATATTTT.

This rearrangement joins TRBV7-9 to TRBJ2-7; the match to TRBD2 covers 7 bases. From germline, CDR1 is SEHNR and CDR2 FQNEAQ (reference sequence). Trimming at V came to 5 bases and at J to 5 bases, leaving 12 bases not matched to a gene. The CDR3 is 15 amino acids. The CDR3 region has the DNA TGTGCCAGCAGCCGACGGACTAGTTCTTCCGACGAGCAGTACTTC. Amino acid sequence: CASSRRTSSSDEQYF.

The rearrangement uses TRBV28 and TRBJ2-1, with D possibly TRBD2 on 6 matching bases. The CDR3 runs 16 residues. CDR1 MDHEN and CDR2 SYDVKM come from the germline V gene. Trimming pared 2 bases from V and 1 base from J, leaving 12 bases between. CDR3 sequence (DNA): TGTGCCAGCAGTTTACAGGTAGCGGCATCCTACAATGAGCAGTTCTTC. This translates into CASSLQVAASYNEQFF.